The 14 T cell receptor beta chains below come from one sample, sequenced in a study of T-cell memory formation after mild COVID-19. TCRdb re-analysed the 5' RACE reads in MiXCR, keeping a single row per CDR3 protein. The sample gives about 560,000 distinct CDR3 sequences, roughly 17% of which show up once; 8.1% is in the top ten. Input material: PBMCs or a T cell subset sorted from them (not recorded which). The receptor source for this set is an adult woman who had mild COVID-19 (a few samples of this study predate the infection). Cell type and time point are not known.

The chain employs TRBV7-8 and TRBJ1-2; D call uncertain. Germline V CDR1 and CDR2: SGHVS, FQNEAQ. The CDR3 is 14 amino acids. The V gene lost 5 bases and the J gene lost 5 bases, with 15 bases spanning the gap. The CDR3 loop reads CASSQYRLTYGYTF. The CDR3 bases are TGTGCCAGCAGCCAGTACCGTCTAACATATGGCTACACCTTC.

This clonotype occurred a few times. This rearrangement joins TRBV18 to TRBJ1-1, with D perhaps matching TRBD1 (6 bases). Germline V gives CDR1 KGHSH, CDR2 LQKENI. V lost 3 bases and J lost 1, with 9 bases in between. This CDR3 spans 14 amino acids. The CDR3 DNA follows: TGTGCCAGCTCACCGGGCAGGGGGAACACTGAAGCTTTCTTT. It is translated as CASSPGRGNTEAFF.

This clonotype was seen repeatedly, ten times or more. The rearrangement uses TRBV2 and TRBJ2-3, with 7 bases identical to TRBD2. Trimming removed 5 bases from V and 1 base from J; junction bases left unmatched: 3. Germline lookup yields CDR1 SNHLY and CDR2 FYNNEI. This CDR3 comprises 14 residues. CDR3 loop: CASSPGLRTDTQYF. The CDR3 bases are TGTGCCAGCAGTCCGGGACTACGCACAGATACGCAGTATTTT.

This clonotype turned up a few times. This chain links TRBV9 with TRBJ2-3; D possibly corresponds to TRBD2 (5 bases). Germline lookup yields CDR1 SGDLS and CDR2 YYNGEE. V was clipped by 7 bases and J by 5 bases, with 17 bases between them. This CDR3 is built from 14 residues. Written as DNA, the CDR3 is TGTGCCAGCGCGGGTAAGGTGCTAGGAGATACGCAGTATTTT. This gives the protein CASAGKVLGDTQYF.

The chain uses TRBV28 and TRBJ2-7; maybe TRBD1 (6 bases). This CDR3 spans 15 amino acids. V lost 7 bases and J lost 2, with 18 bases in between. The V gene's germline CDR1 is MDHEN and CDR2 SYDVKM. CDR3 amino acids: CASTQRPGHAYEQYF. CDR3 in DNA: TGTGCCAGCACCCAAAGACCGGGACACGCCTACGAGCAGTACTTC.

The CDR3 loop reads CASSLLGQGITGELFF. The CDR3 bases are TGTGCCAGCAGTCTTTTGGGACAGGGGATCACCGGGGAGCTGTTTTTT. The chain employs TRBV27 and TRBJ2-2; TRBD1 matches at 10 bases. The length of the CDR3 is 16 residues. Germline loops: CDR1 MNHEY, CDR2 SMNVEV (reference sequence). V shed 5 bases and J 4 bases; nucleotides not matched to a gene: 7.

The V call is TRBV11-1, the J call TRBJ2-7; a possible D gene is TRBD2 (6 bases). This CDR3 spans 12 amino acids. Germline V CDR1 and CDR2: SGHAT, FQDESV (reference sequence). V shed 9 bases and J shed 2 bases, with 11 bases lying between them. The chain's CDR3 is CASAGTAYEQYF. CDR3 in DNA: TGTGCCAGTGCCGGGACTGCCTACGAGCAGTACTTC.

This clonotype has more than one count but fewer than ten. This chain uses TRBV15 with TRBJ1-2, with 8 bases matching TRBD1. CDR3 length: 13 amino acids. From germline, CDR1 is LNHNV and CDR2 YYDKDF (reference sequence). V trimming: 3 bases; J trimming: 7 bases; junction bases outside the gene matches: 4. CDR3 bases: TGTGCCACCAGCAGCGCAGGGGGCGGTGGCTACACCTTC. The encoded protein is CATSSAGGGGYTF.

The sample holds a few counts of this clonotype. The chain links TRBV6-5 to TRBJ2-7; 10 bases are a match to TRBD2. Per germline, CDR1 MNHEY and CDR2 SVGAGI. The CDR3 runs 13 residues. V shed 10 bases and J 4 bases; nucleotides not matched to a gene: 7. The CDR3 DNA is TGTGCCACCCGGACTAGCGGTTCGTACGAGCAGTACTTC. Amino acid sequence: CATRTSGSYEQYF.

This clonotype was observed a handful of times. The genes are TRBV9 and TRBJ2-2, with D perhaps TRBD1 or TRBD2 (6 bases each). The CDR3 contains 16 residues. Germline V lookup: CDR1 SGDLS, CDR2 YYNGEE. The V end lost 3 bases, the J end lost 7 bases, and 19 bases lay between the germline ends. CDR3 coding DNA: TGTGCCAGCAGCGGAAGGATCGGGGGCATGATCGGGGAGCTGTTTTTT. This encodes CASSGRIGGMIGELFF.

The rearrangement uses TRBV28 and TRBJ2-3; D might be TRBD1 or TRBD2, each matching 6 bases. The CDR3 runs 17 residues. The germline V gene encodes CDR1 MDHEN and CDR2 SYDVKM. The germline V and J ends were trimmed by 2 bases and 4 bases, with 19 bases remaining between them. In nucleotides, the CDR3 is TGTGCCAGCAGTTTACACGCGGCAGGGGAGGATTCAGATACGCAGTATTTT. This gives the protein CASSLHAAGEDSDTQYF.

This clonotype has a handful of counts. The rearrangement joins TRBV6-6 to TRBJ2-7, with D maybe TRBD1 (5 bases). The CDR3 covers 16 residues. CDR1 and CDR2 (germline): MNHNY, SVGAGI (reference sequence). The V gene lost 7 bases and the J gene lost 1 base, with 20 bases spanning the gap. In nucleotides, the CDR3 is TGTGCCAGCATGTCTTCCGCAGGGCAGGGTTCCTACGAGCAGTACTTC. Amino acid sequence: CASMSSAGQGSYEQYF.

This clonotype occurred a few times. The CDR3 DNA reads TGTGCCAGCAATCGAGGACTAGGGTCGGGGGAGCAGTACTTC. This codes for CASNRGLGSGEQYF. V gene TRBV2 combines with J gene TRBJ2-7, with 7 bases fitting TRBD2. Trimming cost V 7 bases and J 7 bases; bases outside gene matches: 13. This CDR3 comprises 14 residues. The germline CDR1 and CDR2 sequences are SNHLY and FYNNEI.

This clonotype was seen a few times. This chain connects TRBV11-3 to TRBJ2-5; 8 nucleotides align to TRBD2. The V gene end was trimmed by 2 bases and the J gene end by 5 bases; junction bases not matched to a gene: 4. The CDR3 is 14 amino acids. The germline CDR1 and CDR2 sequences are SGHNT and YENEEA. DNA for the CDR3: TGTGCCAGCAGCTTACCACGGGAGGGGGAGACCCAGTACTTC. Amino acid sequence: CASSLPREGETQYF.